This T cell receptor (beta chain) was observed in a study of cytotoxic CD8 clonotypes in ibrutinib-treated CLL (dated by TCRdb to the early 2020s). Context from the whole study: The cohort included approximately 15 treatment-naive and ten to eleven relapsed/refractory patients; some 18 were IGHV unmutated. Of the 85 to 95 participants in the trial, about 25 had longitudinal samples available. Response samples were taken after a median of around 13 months on treatment, ranging from 6 to 36 months. On average, each sample had roughly 230,000 productive templates and roughly 95,000 productive rearrangements. Responses were partial in some 24 patients and complete in 2; after median approximately 67 months follow-up, approximately 15 stayed in remission and approximately 12 progressed. Cryopreserved peripheral blood mononuclear cells were collected at three points: before therapy, at response, and at either sustained remission or disease progression.

Here is what the overall study found, with its caveats: At ibrutinib response clonality went up, during sustained remission it held steady, and at progression it dropped back toward baseline. At baseline, clonality was higher than in age-matched healthy donors and showed a strong correlation with circulating CD8+ T-cell counts. Lymph node repertoires were not examined, and the timing of sampling was not matched between patients in sustained remission and those whose disease progressed. Public clonotypes were rare and either contracted or stayed stable during treatment, and the rise in clonality at ibrutinib response reflected the expansion of private clonotypes.

On a MiSeq, deep resolution sequencing aimed for a depth between 1 in 1 million and 1 in 200,000 T cells, with each clonotype covered approximately 10x on average. TCR beta libraries were generated with the immunoSEQ hsTCRB Kit. The study's own analysis went as follows. The data were analyzed with ImmunoSEQ Analyzer and ImmunoSEQ Data Assistant, and V, D and J gene assignments followed IMGT definitions. Clonality, which ranges from 0 to 1, was calculated by subtracting the normalized Shannon entropy of productive rearrangement frequencies from one. Only overrepresented clonotypes making up at least 0.05% of each patient's repertoire were included in the public clonotype analysis. About a dozen age-matched healthy donor repertoires from immuneACCESS served as clonality controls. TCRdb took over this immuneACCESS table, retaining in-frame rearrangements with V and J assigned. Such tables are incomplete; in checked studies, under half of the missing clones stem from an unresolved V gene, and the remainder is unexplained. V and J calls plus clone size are reproduced from that table; the DNA served to infer D and trimming. Within this sample are fewer than 25,000 clones, with roughly four fifths of them counted one time only. Of the sample, approximately 7.7% is held by the ten largest clones.

For TCR beta library preparation, about 2.2 micrograms of genomic DNA was extracted from cryopreserved PBMCs. Longitudinal blood samples from CLL patients receiving ibrutinib monotherapy were subjected to high-throughput TCR beta sequencing. Patients were enrolled in a phase 2 open-label single-center ibrutinib monotherapy trial. Relative to germline, V is 4 bases shorter and J is 0 bases shorter, with 15 bases between their ends. The CDR3 sequence holds 16 residues, the cysteine and phenylalanine included. Only the CDR3 part of the read is kept: 48 bases, read in frame from the first base. The germline V gene (reference sequence) specifies MNHEY as CDR1 and SMNVEV as CDR2. As to this clone: The clone's antigen remains unknown. The sample holds no much larger clone one base away, and base qualities are not on file.

The origin of this receptor is a human donor with chronic lymphocytic leukemia. Sample: PBMCs, taken before ibrutinib treatment. The V and J genes are TRBV27 and TRBJ1-1; the D gene is perhaps TRBD1, on 6 matching bases. The CDR3 reads as follows: CASSSTVDSLNTEAFF. The sequenced DNA is TGTGCCAGCAGTTCGACCGTGGACAGCCTGAACACTGAAGCTTTCTTT.